The source of this T cell receptor (beta chain) is a study of OX40 agonist ivuxolimab in advanced cancers. The V end lost 4 bases, the J end lost 0 bases, and 11 bases lay between the germline ends. This CDR3 is built from 15 residues. The germline V gene has CDR1 MGHRA and CDR2 YSYEKL. Notes on the study in general: Both blood CD4+ and CD8+ T cells showed clonal growth by week 6 at 0.1 to 3.0 mg/kg.

With autoimmune disease history or systemic immunosuppression, patients were excluded. The sample holds many counts of this clone. What it recognizes is unknown. TCRdb's copy holds only in-frame clones and misses some; the assay was immunoSEQ multiplex PCR. This sample carries roughly 90,000 clones, roughly nine tenths of them seen once, and the ten largest clones take approximately 1.5%. The rearrangement links TRBV4-1 to TRBJ2-3; D uncertain. This receptor was identified in an adult with an advanced solid tumor such as melanoma, head and neck, liver or kidney cancer. Sequencing was performed on CD4+ or CD8+ T cells sorted from blood, taken in a trial of the OX40 agonist ivuxolimab. The CDR3 spells CASSRSPGSTDTQYF. The CDR3 DNA follows: TGCGCCAGCAGCCGTTCGCCTGGGAGCACAGATACGCAGTATTTT.